This T cell receptor (beta chain) was identified in a study of blood T cells in healthy people across ages. Study as a whole: There was about one barcoded beta molecule captured by template switching per two T cells.

Losses at the gene ends were 4 bases for V and 4 bases for J; bases not matched to a gene: 7. From germline, CDR1 is MDHEN and CDR2 SYDVKM. The CDR3 runs to 15 residues. Combining a sample-barcoded 5' primer with a J-beta primer mix, a second PCR ran for about 6 to 11 cycles. One entry per CDR3 protein, called by TCRdb with MiXCR from the 5' RACE reads. This repertoire shows roughly 900,000 distinct CDR3 sequences, 48% found once; its top ten account for over 10%. The chain joins TRBV28 to TRBJ1-1, with TRBD1 identical over 9 bases. The TCR originated in a young man in good health. The sequenced material came from blood. CDR3 loop: CASSSPGQGTTEAFF. CDR3 sequence (DNA): TGTGCCAGCAGTTCCCCGGGACAGGGCACCACTGAAGCTTTCTTT.